Presented here are 7 T cell receptor beta chains from one specimen sequenced in a study of blood T cell repertoires in COVID-19 (TCRdb year 2020). To prepare the library, the immunoSEQ multiplex PCR assay was applied. TCRdb took this table from immuneACCESS and kept in-frame rearrangements with V and J called. Such tables lack part of the clones; where checked against another copy, unresolved V genes explain under half of the gap, and the rest is unexplained. The sample table lists approximately 15,000 clones, roughly nine tenths of them with a count of one. Clones ranked in the top ten supply roughly 24% of the sample. Sequences were obtained from peripheral blood. These receptors were taken from a man aged 55 to 70 with acute or convalescent COVID-19.

J is TRBJ2-2 and V is TRBV5-1; D remains ambiguous. This CDR3 is built from 13 residues. CDR1 and CDR2 (germline): SGHRS, YFSETQ. V was shortened by 3 bases and J by 8 bases, with 11 bases between the two germline ends. This CDR3 reads CASSSSFRGELFF. Here the CDR3 DNA reads TGCGCCAGCAGCTCTTCCTTCCGGGGGGAGCTGTTTTTT.

The genes are TRBV2 and TRBJ2-4; the D gene is possibly TRBD1 (5 bases). The CDR3 totals 15 residues. The ends were cut back, 1 base at V and 0 bases at J, with 7 bases in the middle. Per the germline V gene, CDR1 is SNHLY and CDR2 is FYNNEI. As DNA, the CDR3 is TGTGCCAGCAGTGAAGACAGGTCAGCCAAAAACATTCAGTACTTC. Amino acid sequence: CASSEDRSAKNIQYF. The whole variable domain, filled in from reference TRBV2 and TRBJ2-4, reads EPEVTQTPSHQVTQMGQEVILRCVPISNHLYFYWYRQILGQKVEFLVSFYNNEISEKSEIFDDQFSVERPDGSNFTLKIRSTKLEDSAMYFCASSEDRSAKNIQYFGAGTRLSVL.

The gene calls are TRBV28 and TRBJ1-6; 9 nucleotides agree with TRBD1. After removal of 4 bases from V and 7 bases from J, the junction contained 5 bases not matched to a gene. Germline CDR1 and CDR2: MDHEN and SYDVKM. CDR3 length equals 15 residues. The CDR3 DNA follows: TGTGCCAGCAGTTCCGACAGGGGGAAGAATTCACCCCTCCACTTT. Its protein is CASSSDRGKNSPLHF.

This chain joins TRBV9 and TRBJ1-5, with TRBD1 as a possible D gene (5 bases). Germline-derived CDR1 and CDR2 are SGDLS and YYNGEE. The V end lost 0 bases, the J end lost 3 bases, and 16 bases lay between the germline ends. The CDR3 length is 17 residues. The CDR3 spells CASSVVWGAGINQPQHF. CDR3 bases: TGTGCCAGCAGCGTAGTTTGGGGCGCGGGGATCAATCAGCCCCAGCATTTT.

The chain links TRBV3-1 (or the pseudogene TRBV3-2) to TRBJ1-2, with 8 bases fitting TRBD1. V lost 4 bases and J lost 4; bases outside the gene matches: 5. Germline CDR1 LGHDT, CDR2 YNNKEL (reference sequence). This CDR3 comprises 14 residues. In DNA form, the CDR3 reads TGTGCCAGCAGCCTACGGGGACAGGTCTATGGCTACACCTTC. Its translation is CASSLRGQVYGYTF.

The chain has TRBV5-1 and TRBJ2-5; no reliable D call. The V end lost 6 bases, the J end lost 9 bases, and 18 bases lay between the germline ends. The length of the CDR3 is 13 residues. Germline lookup yields CDR1 SGHRS and CDR2 YFSETQ. In DNA, the CDR3 is TGCGCCAGCACCTCCCCGAATGGTGAGGCCCAGTACTTC. This sequence encodes CASTSPNGEAQYF.

This chain uses TRBV19 with TRBJ2-3; 7 bases align to TRBD2. The CDR3 has 14 amino acids. Germline CDR1 and CDR2: LNHDA and SQIVND (reference sequence). V gave up 1 base and J gave up 3 bases; unmatched junction bases: 1. The DNA of the CDR3 is TGTGCCAGTAGTATAGGACTAGCAACAGATACGCAGTATTTT. Protein: CASSIGLATDTQYF.